This T cell receptor beta chain is drawn from a study of blood T cells in healthy people across ages. This CDR3 is built from 13 residues. CDR1 is MNHEY and CDR2 is SVGAGI in the germline V gene. The ends were cut back, 0 bases at V and 13 bases at J, with 15 bases in the middle. Sample-barcoded 5' priming and a J-beta primer mix drove a second PCR of roughly 7 to 11 cycles. TCRdb reanalysed the 5' RACE reads using MiXCR and keeps one entry per CDR3 protein. The sample shows about 1.4 million distinct CDR3 sequences, approximately 63% of them seen only once. This clonotype appeared once. This receptor was identified in a man aged 18 to 30 in good health. Sequencing used blood. This chain uses TRBV6-5 with TRBJ2-5; unclear D gene. In DNA form, the CDR3 reads TGTGCCAGCAGTTACTCGACAAACAAAGCCCCGTACTTC. Translated: CASSYSTNKAPYF.